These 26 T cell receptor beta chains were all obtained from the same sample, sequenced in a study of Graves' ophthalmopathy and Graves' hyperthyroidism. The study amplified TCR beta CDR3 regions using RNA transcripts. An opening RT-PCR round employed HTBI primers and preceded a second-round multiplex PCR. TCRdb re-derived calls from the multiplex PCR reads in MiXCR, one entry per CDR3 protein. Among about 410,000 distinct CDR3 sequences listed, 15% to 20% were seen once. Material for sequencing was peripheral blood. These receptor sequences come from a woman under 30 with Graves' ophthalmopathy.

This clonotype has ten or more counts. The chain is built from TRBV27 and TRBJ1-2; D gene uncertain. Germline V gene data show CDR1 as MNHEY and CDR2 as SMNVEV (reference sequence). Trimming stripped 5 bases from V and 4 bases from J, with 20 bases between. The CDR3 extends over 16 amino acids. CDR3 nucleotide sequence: TGTGCCAGCAGTCCCTCCGGAGCTTTAAGAGGCTATGGCTACACCTTC. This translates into CASSPSGALRGYGYTF.

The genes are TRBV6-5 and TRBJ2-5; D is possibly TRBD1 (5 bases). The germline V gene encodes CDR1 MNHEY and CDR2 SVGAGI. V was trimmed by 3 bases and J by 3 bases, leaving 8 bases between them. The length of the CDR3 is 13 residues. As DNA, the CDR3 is TGTGCCAGCAGTTATCAGGGAAAAGAGACCCAGTACTTC. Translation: CASSYQGKETQYF.

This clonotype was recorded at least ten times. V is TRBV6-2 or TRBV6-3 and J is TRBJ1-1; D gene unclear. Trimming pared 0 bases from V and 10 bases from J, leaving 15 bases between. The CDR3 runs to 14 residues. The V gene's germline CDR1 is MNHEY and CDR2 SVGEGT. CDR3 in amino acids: CASSYSIGLSRAFF. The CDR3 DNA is TGTGCCAGCAGTTACTCGATTGGTCTAAGTCGAGCTTTCTTT.

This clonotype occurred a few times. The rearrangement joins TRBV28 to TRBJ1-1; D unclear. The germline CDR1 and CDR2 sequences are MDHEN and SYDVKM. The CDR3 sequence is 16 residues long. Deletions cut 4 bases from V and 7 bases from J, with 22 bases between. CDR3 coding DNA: TGTGCCAGCAGTTGGGGTTTATTTGGTGTTTCGCTTGAAGCTTTCTTT. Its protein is CASSWGLFGVSLEAFF.

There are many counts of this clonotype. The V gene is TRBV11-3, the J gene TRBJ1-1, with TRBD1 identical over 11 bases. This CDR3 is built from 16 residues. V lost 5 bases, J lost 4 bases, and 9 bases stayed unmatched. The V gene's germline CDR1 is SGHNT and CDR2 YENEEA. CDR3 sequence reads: CASSPRTGGYSTEAFF. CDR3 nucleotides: TGTGCCAGCAGCCCTAGGACAGGGGGCTATAGCACTGAAGCTTTCTTT.

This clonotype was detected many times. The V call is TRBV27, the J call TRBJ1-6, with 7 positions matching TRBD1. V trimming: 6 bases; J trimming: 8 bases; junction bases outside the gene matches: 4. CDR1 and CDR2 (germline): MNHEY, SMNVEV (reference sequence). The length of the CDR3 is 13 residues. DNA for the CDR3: TGTGCCAGCAGCAACAGGGGTGATTCACCCCTCCACTTT. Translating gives CASSNRGDSPLHF.

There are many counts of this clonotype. The CDR3 sequence is CASSEGIGLVFSSGNTIYF. Written as DNA, the CDR3 is TGTGCCAGCAGTGAGGGGATTGGGTTGGTTTTCTCCTCTGGAAACACCATATATTTT. The rearrangement links TRBV6-1 to TRBJ1-3; D uncertain. Germline-derived CDR1 and CDR2 are MNHNS and SASEGT. This CDR3 comprises 19 residues. The V and J ends lost 3 bases and 0 bases respectively, with 21 bases between them.

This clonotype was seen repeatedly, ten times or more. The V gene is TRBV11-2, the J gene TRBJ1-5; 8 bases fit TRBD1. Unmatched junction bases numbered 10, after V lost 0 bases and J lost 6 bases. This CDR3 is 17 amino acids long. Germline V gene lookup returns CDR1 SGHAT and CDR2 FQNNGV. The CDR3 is CASSLDQGARSGQPQHF. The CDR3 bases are TGTGCCAGCAGCTTAGACCAGGGGGCGCGTTCAGGTCAGCCCCAGCATTTT.

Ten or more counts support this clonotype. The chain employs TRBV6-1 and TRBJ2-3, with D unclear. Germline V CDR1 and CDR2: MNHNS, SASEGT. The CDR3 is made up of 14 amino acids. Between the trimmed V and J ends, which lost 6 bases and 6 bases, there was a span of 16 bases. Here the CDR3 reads CASRQPRRGDTQYF. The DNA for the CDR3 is TGTGCCAGCAGGCAACCACGACGTGGGGATACGCAGTATTTT.

CDR3 in amino acids: CASSSLQGTYEQYF. Written as DNA, the CDR3 is TGTGCCAGCAGTTCACTACAGGGGACCTACGAGCAGTACTTC. The rearrangement joins TRBV27 to TRBJ2-7; 7 bases agree with TRBD1. J was trimmed by 2 bases and V by 4 bases; bases with no gene match: 5. Germline CDR1 MNHEY, CDR2 SMNVEV (reference sequence). This CDR3 is 14 amino acids long.

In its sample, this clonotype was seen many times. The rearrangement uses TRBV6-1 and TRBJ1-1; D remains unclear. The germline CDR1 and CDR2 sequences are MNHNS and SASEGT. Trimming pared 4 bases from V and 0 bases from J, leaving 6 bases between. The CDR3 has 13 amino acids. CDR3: CASSANMNTEAFF. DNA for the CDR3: TGTGCCAGCAGTGCGAATATGAACACTGAAGCTTTCTTT.

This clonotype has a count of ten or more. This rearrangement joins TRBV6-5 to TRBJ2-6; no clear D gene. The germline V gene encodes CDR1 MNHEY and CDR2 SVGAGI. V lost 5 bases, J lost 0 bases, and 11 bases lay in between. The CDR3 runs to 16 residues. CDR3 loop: CASSPRPHSGANVLTF. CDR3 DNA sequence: TGTGCCAGCAGTCCTCGGCCGCACTCTGGGGCCAACGTCCTGACTTTC.

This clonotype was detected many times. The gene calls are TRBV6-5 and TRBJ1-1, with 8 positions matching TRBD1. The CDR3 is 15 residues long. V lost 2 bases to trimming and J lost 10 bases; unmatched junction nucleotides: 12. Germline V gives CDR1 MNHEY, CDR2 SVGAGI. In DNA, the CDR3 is TGTGCCAGCAGTTACGGCGGGACAGGCCGGAACGGAGCTTTCTTT. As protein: CASSYGGTGRNGAFF.

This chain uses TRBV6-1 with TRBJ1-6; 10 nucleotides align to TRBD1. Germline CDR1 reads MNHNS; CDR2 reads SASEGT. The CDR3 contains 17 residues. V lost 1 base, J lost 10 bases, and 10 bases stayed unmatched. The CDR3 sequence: CASSEVFSGTGVSPLHF. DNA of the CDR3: TGTGCCAGCAGTGAAGTCTTTTCCGGGACAGGGGTCTCACCCCTCCACTTT.

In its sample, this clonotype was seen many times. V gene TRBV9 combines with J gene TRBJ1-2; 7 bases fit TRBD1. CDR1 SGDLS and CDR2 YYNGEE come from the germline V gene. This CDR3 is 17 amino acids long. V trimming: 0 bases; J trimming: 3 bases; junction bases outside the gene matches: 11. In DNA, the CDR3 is TGTGCCAGCAGCGTAGAAGGGCAGCGGGACAGCGACTATGGCTACACCTTC. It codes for CASSVEGQRDSDYGYTF.

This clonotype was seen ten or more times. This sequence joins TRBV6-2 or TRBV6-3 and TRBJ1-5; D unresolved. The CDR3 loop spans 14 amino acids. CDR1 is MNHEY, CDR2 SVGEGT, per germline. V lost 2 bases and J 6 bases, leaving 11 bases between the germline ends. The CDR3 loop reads CASSYPGLGQPQHF. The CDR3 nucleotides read TGTGCCAGCAGTTACCCGGGCTTGGGTCAGCCCCAGCATTTT.

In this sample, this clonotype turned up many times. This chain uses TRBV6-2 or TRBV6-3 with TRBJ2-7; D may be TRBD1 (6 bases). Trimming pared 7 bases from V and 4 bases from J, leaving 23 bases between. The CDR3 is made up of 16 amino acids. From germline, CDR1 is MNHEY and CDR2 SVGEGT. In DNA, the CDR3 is TGTGCCAGCAATTTACCCCTGGGCAGGGGACGATACGAGCAGTACTTC. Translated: CASNLPLGRGRYEQYF.

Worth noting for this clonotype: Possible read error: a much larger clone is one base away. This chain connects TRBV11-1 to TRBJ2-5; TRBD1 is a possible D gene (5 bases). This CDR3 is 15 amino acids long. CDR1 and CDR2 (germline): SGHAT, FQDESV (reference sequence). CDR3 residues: CVSSPRVGPRETQYF. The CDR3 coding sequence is TGTGTCAGCAGCCCCAGGGTAGGCCCTCGAGAGACCCAGTACTTC.

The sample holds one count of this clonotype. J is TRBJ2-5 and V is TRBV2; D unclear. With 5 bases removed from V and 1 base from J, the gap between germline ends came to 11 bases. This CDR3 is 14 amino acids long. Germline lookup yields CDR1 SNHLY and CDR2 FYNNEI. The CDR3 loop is CASSPVRSQETQYF. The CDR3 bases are TGTGCCAGCAGTCCGGTCCGCTCCCAAGAGACCCAGTACTTC.

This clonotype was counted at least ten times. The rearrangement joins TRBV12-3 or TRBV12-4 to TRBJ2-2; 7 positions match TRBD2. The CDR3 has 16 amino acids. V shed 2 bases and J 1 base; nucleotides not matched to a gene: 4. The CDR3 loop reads CASSLLSGMNTGELFF. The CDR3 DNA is TGTGCCAGCAGTTTATTGAGCGGGATGAACACCGGGGAGCTGTTTTTT.

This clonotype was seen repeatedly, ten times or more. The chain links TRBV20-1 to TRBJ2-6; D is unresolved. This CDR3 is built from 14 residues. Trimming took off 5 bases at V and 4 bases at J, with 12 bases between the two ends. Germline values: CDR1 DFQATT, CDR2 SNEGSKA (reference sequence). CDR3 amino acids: CSAHLPRGANVLTF. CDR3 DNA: TGCAGTGCTCACCTCCCCCGGGGGGCCAACGTCCTGACTTTC.

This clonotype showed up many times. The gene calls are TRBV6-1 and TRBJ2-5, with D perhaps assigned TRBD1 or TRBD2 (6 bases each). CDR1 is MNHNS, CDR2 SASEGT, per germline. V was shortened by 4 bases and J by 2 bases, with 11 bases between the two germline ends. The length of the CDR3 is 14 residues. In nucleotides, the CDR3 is TGTGCCAGCAGTGGAGGGGGGATTCAAGAGACCCAGTACTTC. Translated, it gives CASSGGGIQETQYF.

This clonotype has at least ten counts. The CDR3 bases are TGTGCCAGCAGCTCAACTCTGGGGGCCGTGGGAGAGACCCAGTACTTC. It specifies CASSSTLGAVGETQYF. The chain recombines TRBV9 with TRBJ2-5; TRBD1 might be the D (6 bases). There are 16 residues in the CDR3. V lost 4 bases to trimming and J lost 4 bases, with 20 bases between them. The germline CDR1 and CDR2 sequences are SGDLS and YYNGEE.

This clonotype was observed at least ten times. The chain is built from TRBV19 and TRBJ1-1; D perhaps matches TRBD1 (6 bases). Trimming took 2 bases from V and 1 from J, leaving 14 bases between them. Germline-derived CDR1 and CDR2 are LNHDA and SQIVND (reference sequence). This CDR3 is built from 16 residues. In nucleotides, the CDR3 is TGTGCCAGTAGTATAACTTTGGGGGCCCGGAACACTGAAGCTTTCTTT. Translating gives CASSITLGARNTEAFF.

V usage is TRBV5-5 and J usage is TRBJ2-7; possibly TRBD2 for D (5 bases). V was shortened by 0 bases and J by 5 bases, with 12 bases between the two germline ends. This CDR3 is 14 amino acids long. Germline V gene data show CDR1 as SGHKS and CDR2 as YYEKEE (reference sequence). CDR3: CASSLALALDEQYF. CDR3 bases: TGTGCCAGCAGCTTGGCTCTAGCACTGGACGAGCAGTACTTC.

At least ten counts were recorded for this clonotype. The CDR3 loop is CASSGQRNNQPQHF. In nucleotides, the CDR3 is TGTGCCAGCAGTGGACAGAGAAATAATCAGCCCCAGCATTTT. The chain employs TRBV6-1 and TRBJ1-5; D perhaps matches TRBD1 (5 bases). Trimming took off 4 bases at V and 4 bases at J, with 11 bases between the two ends. Germline V gene sequence: CDR1 MNHNS, CDR2 SASEGT. The CDR3 consists of 14 residues.